These T cell receptor beta chains were read from a single sample in a study of control samples from healthy donors and cancer patients. The table came from immunoSEQ multiplex PCR; TCRdb's copy has only in-frame clones and leaves some out. This sample yields about 130,000 clones, of which roughly 87% are seen a single time; around 2% belongs to the top ten. What was sequenced was blood. Every receptor here comes from a man younger than 30 in good health. Each CDR3 is given with its conserved first and last residue. A D gene is named only where the DNA matches it firmly. Rows may omit the clone size; those that give it use once, few, many or a size class.

clone_size d_call v_call cdr3_aa
. . TRBV21-1 CASSNDWGGYEQYF
. . TRBV12-5 CASGHGGFTNTGELFF
. . TRBV7-9 CASSLQSSYNSPLHF
once . TRBV5-4 CASSLAGTGELFF
. TRBD1 TRBV3-1/TRBV3-2 CASSPKRRTGATEAFF
. TRBD1 TRBV18 CASSQGADTEAFF
. . TRBV11-2 CASSLLAGVAYEQYF
. . TRBV10-3 CAISESRDGNSPLHF
. . TRBV9 CASRGAGAKGNTIYF
. . TRBV6-1 CASSERGGSNQPQHF
few . TRBV9 CASGGTPLYYEQFF
. TRBD1 TRBV11-2 CASSPGQTLAKNIQYF
. TRBD1 TRBV28 CASEGQGADTQYF
. . TRBV28 CASSQRRDYGYTF
once TRBD1 TRBV7-6 CASSETLGQGEDTQYF
few TRBD1 TRBV27 CASSLGQVNSPLHF
. . TRBV10-1 CARQTALDEQYF
once TRBD1 TRBV7-3 CASSARTGGKDEQYF
. TRBD1 TRBV30 CAWSGGQRGYTF
. . TRBV12-5 CASGLSRQGETQYF
. TRBD1 TRBV19 CASSRDRSYGYTF
. . TRBV13 CASSLPSGDHTEAFF
. . TRBV5-1 CASSLGEVERGEQYF
. . TRBV19 CASSIPRNEQFF
once TRBD1 TRBV9 CASTFGDRGYVNEQFF
. . TRBV2 CASSPVGDSNEKLFF
. . TRBV14 CASGRVSGWVDQPQHF
. . TRBV7-9 CASSAPGHSDEKLFF
. TRBD1 TRBV29-1 CSVDRGQNTEAFF
once . TRBV10-1 CASSAGNNSPLHF
once TRBD1 TRBV2 CASSEDPDRGRTDTQYF
. . TRBV20-1 CSQPTGDEQFF
. TRBD1 TRBV7-9 CASSLAGQGEQYF
. . TRBV3-1/TRBV3-2 CASSPDYSGNTIYF
. . TRBV27 CASTPKPLATISYEQYF
. TRBD2 TRBV18 CASSPTSGRGNEQFF
. TRBD1 TRBV2 CASTLTGGSEKLFF
few . TRBV28 CASSFQRGYTGELFF
. . TRBV4-1 CASSQIDQDHNEQFF
once TRBD1 TRBV19 CASSARQGIGSNQPQHF
few . TRBV15 CATSRGGGRASYEQYF
. . TRBV18 CASSSDRAPYSNQPQHF
. TRBD1 TRBV6-5 CASSYSGTDIKPQHF
. TRBD1 TRBV5-4 CASSSGQGHTGELFF
. . TRBV28 CASSPDEDYGYTF
. TRBD1 TRBV27 CASSFPTGTGYGELFF
once TRBD1 TRBV27 CASTYFTGTDSNQPQHF
. . TRBV5-6 CASSWDYSGNTIYF
. TRBD1 TRBV19 CASSSRQTGEHEQYF
. . TRBV25-1 CASSEDRINTGELFF
once TRBD1 TRBV2 CASKTGFRYEQYF
few TRBD1 TRBV4-1 CASSQGTGPNQPQHF
. . TRBV6-1 CASSDFRGWGTGELFF
once . TRBV28 CASSQLFGKNTEAFF
. TRBD2 TRBV2 CASTGLAKYEQYF
few TRBD1 TRBV27 CASSLYRGQGLSYNSPLHF
. . TRBV6-4 CASSDQPGQPQHF
. TRBD1 TRBV6-5 CASYRGLGTEAFF